This T cell receptor beta chain is from a study of blood T cell repertoires in COVID-19. Study details: The samples span acute and convalescent COVID-19 from the United States, Italy and Spain. PBMCs, B-cell-depleted T cells, or T cells provided the cDNA or gDNA that made up the material.

As handled by the study authors: Reference gene primer amplification yielded estimated nucleated cell counts. Produced via immunoSEQ multiplex PCR; TCRdb's table is partial and in-frame only. The DNA was the basis for D and trimming; V, J and clone size are from that table. The data show about 87,000 clones, approximately 86% seen once. J lost 2 bases, V lost 2 bases, and 8 bases had no gene match. The CDR3 is made up of 18 amino acids. Germline CDR1 LNHDA, CDR2 SQIVND (reference sequence). Seattle participants joined during active infection and were tracked over time. This chain links TRBV19 with TRBJ2-1; the match to TRBD2 covers 11 bases. The receptor was isolated from a woman older than 75 with COVID-19, enrolled during active disease. The sequencing sample was made of peripheral blood. In nucleotides, the CDR3 is TGTGCCAGTAGTATAAGTAGCGGGGGGGCCCCACCCTACAATGAGCAGTTCTTC. Translated: CASSISSGGAPPYNEQFF.